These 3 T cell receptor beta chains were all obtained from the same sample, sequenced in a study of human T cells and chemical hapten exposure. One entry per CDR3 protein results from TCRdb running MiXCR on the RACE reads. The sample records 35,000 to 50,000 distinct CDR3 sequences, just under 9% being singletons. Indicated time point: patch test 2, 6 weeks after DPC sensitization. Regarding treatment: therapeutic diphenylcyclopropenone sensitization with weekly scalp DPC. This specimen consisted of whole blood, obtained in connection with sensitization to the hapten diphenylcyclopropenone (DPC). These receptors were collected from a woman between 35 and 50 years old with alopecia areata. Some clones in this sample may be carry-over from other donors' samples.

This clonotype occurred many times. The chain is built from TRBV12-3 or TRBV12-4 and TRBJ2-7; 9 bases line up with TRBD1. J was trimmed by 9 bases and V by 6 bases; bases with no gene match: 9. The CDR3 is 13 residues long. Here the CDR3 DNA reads TGTGCCAGCAGCCGGGACAGGGACAGTGTGCAGTACTTC. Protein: CASSRDRDSVQYF.

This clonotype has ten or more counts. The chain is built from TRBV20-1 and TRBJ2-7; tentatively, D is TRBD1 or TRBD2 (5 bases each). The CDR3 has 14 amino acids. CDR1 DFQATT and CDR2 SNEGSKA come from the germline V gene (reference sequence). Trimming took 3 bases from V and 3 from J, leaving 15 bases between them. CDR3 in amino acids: CSASFGAGIYEQYF. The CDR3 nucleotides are TGCAGTGCTAGCTTCGGGGCAGGAATCTACGAGCAGTACTTC.

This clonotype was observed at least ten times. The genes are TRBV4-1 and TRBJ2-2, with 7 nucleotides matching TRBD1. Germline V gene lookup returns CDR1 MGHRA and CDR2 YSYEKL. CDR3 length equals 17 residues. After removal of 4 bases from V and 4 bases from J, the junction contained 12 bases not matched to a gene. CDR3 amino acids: CASSPRPTGAGTGELFF. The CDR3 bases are TGCGCCAGCAGCCCCCGCCCCACAGGGGCGGGCACCGGGGAGCTGTTTTTT.